The following is a T cell receptor (beta chain) sequence with its context. Its antigen remains unidentified. Libraries were prepared by immunoSEQ multiplex PCR; TCRdb keeps only in-frame clonotypes and omits some of them. The table includes roughly 680,000 clones, 55% to 75% detected once. The sample is drawn from a study of shared clonotypes between healthy human individuals. Study background: Participating donors consisted of two women and a few men aged 18 to 49.

Study findings and constraints: Generally, estimated richness proved larger in naive subsets than it did in memory subsets. Only blood underwent sampling, and tissue repertoires likely differ.

The CDR3 covers 15 residues. Trimming left V 2 bases short and J 0 bases short, with 10 bases between. CDR1 and CDR2 (germline): SGHRS, YFSETQ. The sequenced sample consisted of memory CD4+ T cells sorted from blood. Specified subset: CD45RA-negative fraction. The sequence was collected from a woman younger than 45 in good health. V and J are TRBV5-1 and TRBJ2-3; D unclear. The CDR3 sequence is CASSFLDGSTDTQYF. As DNA, the CDR3 is TGCGCCAGCAGCTTCCTGGACGGAAGCACAGATACGCAGTATTTT.